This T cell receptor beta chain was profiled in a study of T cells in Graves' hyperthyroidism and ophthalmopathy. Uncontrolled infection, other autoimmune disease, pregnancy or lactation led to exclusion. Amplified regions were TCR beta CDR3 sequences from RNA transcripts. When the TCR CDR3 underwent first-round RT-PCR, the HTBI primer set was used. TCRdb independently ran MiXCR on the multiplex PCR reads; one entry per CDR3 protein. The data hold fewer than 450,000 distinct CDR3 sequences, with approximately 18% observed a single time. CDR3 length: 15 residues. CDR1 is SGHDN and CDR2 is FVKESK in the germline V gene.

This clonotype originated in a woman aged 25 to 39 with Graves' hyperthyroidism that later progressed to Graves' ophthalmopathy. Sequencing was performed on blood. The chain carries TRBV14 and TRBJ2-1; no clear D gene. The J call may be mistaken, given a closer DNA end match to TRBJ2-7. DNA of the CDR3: TGTGCCAGCAGCCAAGGAGCAATTGCCTACAATGAGCAGTACTTC. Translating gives CASSQGAIAYNEQYF.